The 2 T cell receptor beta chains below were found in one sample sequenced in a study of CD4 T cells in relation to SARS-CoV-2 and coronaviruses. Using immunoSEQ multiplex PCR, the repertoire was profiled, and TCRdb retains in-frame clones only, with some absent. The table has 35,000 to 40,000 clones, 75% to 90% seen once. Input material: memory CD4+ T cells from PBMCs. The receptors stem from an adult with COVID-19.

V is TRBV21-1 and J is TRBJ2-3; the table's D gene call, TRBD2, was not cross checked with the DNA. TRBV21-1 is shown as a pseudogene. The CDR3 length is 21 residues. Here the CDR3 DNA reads TGTGCCAGCAGCAAAGCGTCGGGGACTAGCGGGAAGCGGTACGCCACAGATACGCAGTATTTT. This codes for CASSKASGTSGKRYATDTQYF.

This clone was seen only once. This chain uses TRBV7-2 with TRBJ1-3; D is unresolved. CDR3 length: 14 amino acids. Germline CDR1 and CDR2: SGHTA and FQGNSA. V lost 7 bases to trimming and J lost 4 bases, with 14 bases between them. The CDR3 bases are TGTGCCAGCACCCAGGCCCTGGAAGGAAACACCATATATTTT. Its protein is CASTQALEGNTIYF.